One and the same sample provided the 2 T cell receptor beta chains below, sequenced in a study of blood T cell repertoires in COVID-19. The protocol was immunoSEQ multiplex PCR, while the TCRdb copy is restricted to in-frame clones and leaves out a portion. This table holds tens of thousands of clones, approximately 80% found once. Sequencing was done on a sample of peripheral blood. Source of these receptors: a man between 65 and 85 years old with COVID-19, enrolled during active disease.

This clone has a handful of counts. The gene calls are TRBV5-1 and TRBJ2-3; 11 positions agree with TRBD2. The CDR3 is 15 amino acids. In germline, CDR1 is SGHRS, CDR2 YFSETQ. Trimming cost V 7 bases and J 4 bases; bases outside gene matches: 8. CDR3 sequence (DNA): TGCGCCAGCGGATTTCTAGCGGGAGGTCCAGATACGCAGTATTTT. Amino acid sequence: CASGFLAGGPDTQYF.

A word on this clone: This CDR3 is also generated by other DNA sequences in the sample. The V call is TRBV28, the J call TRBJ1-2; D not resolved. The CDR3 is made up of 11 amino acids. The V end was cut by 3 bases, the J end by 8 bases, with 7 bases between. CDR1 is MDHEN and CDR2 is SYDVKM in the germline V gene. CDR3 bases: TGTGCCAGCAGTTTGGGCCTAGGCTACACCTTC. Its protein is CASSLGLGYTF.